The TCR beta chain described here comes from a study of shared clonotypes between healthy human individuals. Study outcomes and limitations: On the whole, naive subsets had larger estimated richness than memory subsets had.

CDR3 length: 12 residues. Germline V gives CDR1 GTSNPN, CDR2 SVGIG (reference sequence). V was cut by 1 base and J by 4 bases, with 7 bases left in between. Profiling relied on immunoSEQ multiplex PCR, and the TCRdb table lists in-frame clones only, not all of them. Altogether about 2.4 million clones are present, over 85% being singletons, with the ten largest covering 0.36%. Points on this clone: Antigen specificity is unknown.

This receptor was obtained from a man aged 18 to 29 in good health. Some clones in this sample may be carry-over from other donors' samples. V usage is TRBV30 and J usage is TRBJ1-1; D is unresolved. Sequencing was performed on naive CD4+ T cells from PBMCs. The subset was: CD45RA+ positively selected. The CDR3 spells CAWSEMVTEAFF. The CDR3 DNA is TGTGCCTGGAGTGAAATGGTCACTGAAGCTTTCTTT.